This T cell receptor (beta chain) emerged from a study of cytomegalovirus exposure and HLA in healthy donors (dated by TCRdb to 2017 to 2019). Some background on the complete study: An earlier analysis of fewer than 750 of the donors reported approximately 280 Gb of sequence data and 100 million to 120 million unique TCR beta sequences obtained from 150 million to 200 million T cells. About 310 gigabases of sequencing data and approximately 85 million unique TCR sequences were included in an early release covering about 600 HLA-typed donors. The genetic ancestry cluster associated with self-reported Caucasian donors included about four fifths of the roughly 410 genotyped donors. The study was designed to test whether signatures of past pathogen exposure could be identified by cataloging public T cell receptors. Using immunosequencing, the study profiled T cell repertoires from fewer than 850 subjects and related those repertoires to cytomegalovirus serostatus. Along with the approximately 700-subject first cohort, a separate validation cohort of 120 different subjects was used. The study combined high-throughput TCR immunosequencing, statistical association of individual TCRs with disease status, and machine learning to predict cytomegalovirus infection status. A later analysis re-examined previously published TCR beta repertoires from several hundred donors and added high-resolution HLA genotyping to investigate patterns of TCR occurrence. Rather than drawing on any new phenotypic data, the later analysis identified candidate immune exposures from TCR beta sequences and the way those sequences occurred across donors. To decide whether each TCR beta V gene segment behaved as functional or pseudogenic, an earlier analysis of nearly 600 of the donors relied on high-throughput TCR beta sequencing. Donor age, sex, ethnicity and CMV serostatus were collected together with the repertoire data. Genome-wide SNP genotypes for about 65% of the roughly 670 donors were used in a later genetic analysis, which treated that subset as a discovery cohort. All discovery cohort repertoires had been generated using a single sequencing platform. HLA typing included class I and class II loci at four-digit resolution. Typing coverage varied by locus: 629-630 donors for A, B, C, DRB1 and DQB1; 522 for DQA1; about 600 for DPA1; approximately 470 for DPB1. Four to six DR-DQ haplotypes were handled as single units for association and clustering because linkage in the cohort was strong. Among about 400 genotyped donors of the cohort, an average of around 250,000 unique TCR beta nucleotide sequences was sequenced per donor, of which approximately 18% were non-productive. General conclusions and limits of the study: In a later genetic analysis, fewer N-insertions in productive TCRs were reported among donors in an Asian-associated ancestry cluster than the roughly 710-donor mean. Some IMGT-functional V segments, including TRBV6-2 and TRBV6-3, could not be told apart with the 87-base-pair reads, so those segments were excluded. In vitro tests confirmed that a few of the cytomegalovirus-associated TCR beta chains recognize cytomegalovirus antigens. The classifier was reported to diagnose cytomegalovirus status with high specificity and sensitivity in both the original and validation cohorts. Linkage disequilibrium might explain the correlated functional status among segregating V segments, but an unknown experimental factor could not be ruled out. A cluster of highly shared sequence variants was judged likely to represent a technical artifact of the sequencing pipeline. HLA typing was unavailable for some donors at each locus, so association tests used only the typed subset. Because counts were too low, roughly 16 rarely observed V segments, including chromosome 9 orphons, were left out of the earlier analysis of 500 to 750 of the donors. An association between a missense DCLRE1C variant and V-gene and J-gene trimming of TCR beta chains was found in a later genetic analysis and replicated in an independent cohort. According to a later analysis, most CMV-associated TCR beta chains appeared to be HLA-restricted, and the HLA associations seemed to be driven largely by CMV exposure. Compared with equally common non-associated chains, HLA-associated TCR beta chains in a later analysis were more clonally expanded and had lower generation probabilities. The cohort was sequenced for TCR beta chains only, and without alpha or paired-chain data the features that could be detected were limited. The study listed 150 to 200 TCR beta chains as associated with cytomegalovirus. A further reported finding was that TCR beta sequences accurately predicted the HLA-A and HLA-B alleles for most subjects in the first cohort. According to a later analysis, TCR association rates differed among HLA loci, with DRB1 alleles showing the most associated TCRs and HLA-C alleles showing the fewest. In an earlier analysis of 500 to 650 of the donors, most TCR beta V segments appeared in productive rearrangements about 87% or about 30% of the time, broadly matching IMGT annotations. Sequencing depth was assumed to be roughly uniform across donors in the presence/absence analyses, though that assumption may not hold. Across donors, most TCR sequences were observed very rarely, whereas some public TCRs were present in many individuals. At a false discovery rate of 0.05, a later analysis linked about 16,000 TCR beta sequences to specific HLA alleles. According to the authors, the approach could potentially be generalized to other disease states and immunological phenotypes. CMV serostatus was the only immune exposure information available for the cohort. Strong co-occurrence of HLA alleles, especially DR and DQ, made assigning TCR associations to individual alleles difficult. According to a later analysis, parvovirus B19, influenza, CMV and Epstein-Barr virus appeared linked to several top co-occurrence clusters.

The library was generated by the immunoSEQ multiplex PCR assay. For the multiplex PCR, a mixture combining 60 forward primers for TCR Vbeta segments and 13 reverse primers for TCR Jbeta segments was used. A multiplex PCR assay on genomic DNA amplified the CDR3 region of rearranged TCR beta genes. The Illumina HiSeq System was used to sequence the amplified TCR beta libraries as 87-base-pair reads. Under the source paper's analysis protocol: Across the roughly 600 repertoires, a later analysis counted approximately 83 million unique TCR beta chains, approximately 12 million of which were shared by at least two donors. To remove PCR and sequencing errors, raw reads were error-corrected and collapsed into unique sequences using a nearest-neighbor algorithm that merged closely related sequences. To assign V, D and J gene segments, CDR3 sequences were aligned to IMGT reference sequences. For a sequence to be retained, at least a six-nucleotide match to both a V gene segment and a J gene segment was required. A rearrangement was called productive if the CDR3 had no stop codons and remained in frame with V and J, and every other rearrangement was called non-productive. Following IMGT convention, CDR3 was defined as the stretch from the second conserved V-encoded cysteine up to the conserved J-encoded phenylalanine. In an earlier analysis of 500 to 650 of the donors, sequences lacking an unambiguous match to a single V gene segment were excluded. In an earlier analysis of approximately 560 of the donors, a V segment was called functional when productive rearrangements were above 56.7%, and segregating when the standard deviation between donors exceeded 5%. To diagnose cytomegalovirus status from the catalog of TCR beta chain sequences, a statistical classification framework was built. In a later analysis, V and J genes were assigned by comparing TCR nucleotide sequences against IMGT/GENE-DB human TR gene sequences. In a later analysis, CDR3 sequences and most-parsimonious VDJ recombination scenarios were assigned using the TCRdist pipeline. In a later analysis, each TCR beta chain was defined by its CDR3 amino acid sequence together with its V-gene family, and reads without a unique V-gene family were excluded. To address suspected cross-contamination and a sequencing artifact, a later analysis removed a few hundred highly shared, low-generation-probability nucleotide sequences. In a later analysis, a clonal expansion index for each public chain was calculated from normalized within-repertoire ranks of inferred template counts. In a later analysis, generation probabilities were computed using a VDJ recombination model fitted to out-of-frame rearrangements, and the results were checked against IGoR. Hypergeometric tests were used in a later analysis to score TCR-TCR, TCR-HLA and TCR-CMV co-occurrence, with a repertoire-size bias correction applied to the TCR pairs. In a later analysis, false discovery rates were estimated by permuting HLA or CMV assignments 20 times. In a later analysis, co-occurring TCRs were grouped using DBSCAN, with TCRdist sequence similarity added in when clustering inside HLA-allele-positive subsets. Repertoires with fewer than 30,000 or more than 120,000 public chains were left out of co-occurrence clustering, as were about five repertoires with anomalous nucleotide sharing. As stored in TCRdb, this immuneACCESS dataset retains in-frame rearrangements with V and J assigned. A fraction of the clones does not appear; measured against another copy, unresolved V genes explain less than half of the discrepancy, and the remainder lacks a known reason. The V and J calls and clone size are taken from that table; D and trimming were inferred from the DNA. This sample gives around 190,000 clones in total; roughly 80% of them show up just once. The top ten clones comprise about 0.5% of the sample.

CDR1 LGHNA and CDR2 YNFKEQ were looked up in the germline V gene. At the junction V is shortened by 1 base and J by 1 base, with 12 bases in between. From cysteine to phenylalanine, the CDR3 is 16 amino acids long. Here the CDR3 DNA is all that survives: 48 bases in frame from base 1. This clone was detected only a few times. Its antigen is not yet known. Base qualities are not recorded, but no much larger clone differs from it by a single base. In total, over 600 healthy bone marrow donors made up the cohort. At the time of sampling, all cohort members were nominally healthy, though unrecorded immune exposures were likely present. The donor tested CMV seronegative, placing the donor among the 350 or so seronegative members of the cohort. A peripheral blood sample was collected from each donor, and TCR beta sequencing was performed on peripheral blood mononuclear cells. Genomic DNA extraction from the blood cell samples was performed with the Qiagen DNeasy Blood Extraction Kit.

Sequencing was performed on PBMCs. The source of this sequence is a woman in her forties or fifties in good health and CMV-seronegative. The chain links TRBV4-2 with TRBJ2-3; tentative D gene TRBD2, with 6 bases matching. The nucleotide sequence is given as TGTGCCAGCAGCCAAGCGAGACGGAGGGGCACAGATACGCAGTATTTT. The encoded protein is CASSQARRRGTDTQYF.